This passage covers 7 T cell receptor beta chains from one sample sequenced in a study of kidney transplant recipient with SARS-CoV-2 infection. TCRdb reprocessed the reads via MiXCR and lists one record per CDR3 protein. The sample consists of roughly 230,000 distinct CDR3 sequences, around 26% of them appearing once. The specimen comprised a blood sample, sampled at baseline and on day 111 from a kidney transplant recipient. These receptors were collected from a male patient aged 25-45 years who had COVID-19 and was a kidney transplant recipient. Part of the T cells may come from the graft donor.

For this clonotype: Mismatch with germline at one junction end may stem from a read error. V gene TRBV30 combines with J gene TRBJ1-2, with D hard to call. The CDR3 runs to 16 residues. In germline, CDR1 is GTSNPN, CDR2 SVGIG (reference sequence). The CDR3 nucleotides are TGTGTCTGGCCTCGAACGCGTTATAGAAAGACCTATGGCTACACCTTC. Amino acid sequence: CVWPRTRYRKTYGYTF.

Worth noting for this clonotype: This sequence may be a read error, since a much larger clone differs from it by one base. This rearrangement joins TRBV29-1 to TRBJ2-7, with D perhaps matching TRBD1 or TRBD2 (5 bases each). CDR3 length: 15 amino acids. The V end lost 2 bases, the J end lost 0 bases, and 14 bases lay between the germline ends. The germline V gene encodes CDR1 SQVTM and CDR2 ANQGSEA. For the CDR3, the DNA is TGCAGCGTTGAAACAAACCGGGACGGCTCCTACGAGCAGTACTTC. This codes for CSVETNRDGSYEQYF.

The J gene is TRBJ2-2, the V gene TRBV3-1, with unresolved D. This CDR3 is built from 18 residues. Trimming left V 5 bases short and J 5 bases short, with 24 bases between. Germline CDR1 and CDR2: LGHDT and YNNKEL (reference sequence). The DNA for the CDR3 is TGTGCCAGCAGCAAAACCCGTCCCATTTCAGGCTTGACCGGGGAGCTGTTTTTT. Translation gives CASSKTRPISGLTGELFF.

This clonotype was detected many times. The chain joins TRBV27 to TRBJ2-2; D may be TRBD1 or TRBD2 (5 bases each). In germline, CDR1 is MNHEY, CDR2 SMNVEV (reference sequence). Trimming removed 3 bases at V and 1 base at J, with 15 bases between. The CDR3 is made up of 17 amino acids. Here the CDR3 reads CASSFRGVAGNTGELFF. DNA for the CDR3: TGTGCCAGCAGTTTCCGGGGCGTCGCAGGGAACACCGGGGAGCTGTTTTTT.

On this clonotype: A clone one base away is much larger, so this may be a read error. The CDR3 end shows no conserved phenylalanine or tryptophan, and so a read error is likely. The chain uses TRBV28 and TRBJ1-5; D is uncertain. Trimming pared 2 bases from V and 5 bases from J, leaving 4 bases between. Germline V gene data show CDR1 as MDHEN and CDR2 as SYDVKM. The CDR3 has 12 residues. CDR3 residues: CASSLRDQPQHC. CDR3 bases: TGTGCCAGCAGTTTAAGGGATCAGCCCCAGCATTGT.

This clonotype was seen at least ten times. This sequence joins TRBV2 and TRBJ2-7; D perhaps matches TRBD1 (6 bases). Trimming took 7 bases from V and 1 from J, leaving 14 bases between them. Germline V gene sequence: CDR1 SNHLY, CDR2 FYNNEI. CDR3 length: 14 residues. In DNA, the CDR3 is TGTGCCAGCACCGAAAGTACAGGGTCCTACGAGCAGTACTTC. This codes for CASTESTGSYEQYF.

With regard to this clonotype: Possible read error: a much larger clone is one base away. The CDR3 ends on some other residue instead of the conserved phenylalanine or tryptophan, so this is likely a read error. The chain links TRBV29-1 to TRBJ2-7; the match to TRBD2 covers 13 bases. Trimming at V came to 8 bases and at J to 7 bases, leaving 5 bases not matched to a gene. In germline, CDR1 is SQVTM, CDR2 ANQGSEA. The CDR3 has 12 amino acids. The CDR3 reads CSQGLAGEEQYL. CDR3 DNA sequence: TGCAGCCAAGGACTAGCGGGAGAGGAGCAGTACCTC.